One sample yielded the 22 T cell receptor beta chains listed below, sequenced in a study of cytomegalovirus exposure and HLA in healthy donors. A multiplex PCR was run with 60 Vbeta primers and 13 Jbeta primers. Using immunoSEQ multiplex PCR, the repertoire was profiled, and TCRdb retains in-frame clones only, with some absent. The sample holds approximately 120,000 clones; roughly four fifths are singletons and the top ten take more than 1.5%. Sequencing was done on a sample of PBMCs. The receptors were sampled from a man aged 45-65 years in good health and CMV-seronegative.

CDR3 protein: CASSSGDQNTEAFF. The CDR3 DNA follows: TGCGCCAGCAGCTCAGGGGACCAGAACACTGAAGCTTTCTTT. V and J are TRBV4-1 and TRBJ1-1, with TRBD1 as a possible D gene (6 bases). V was cut by 5 bases and J by 1 base, with 11 bases left in between. The CDR3 sequence is 14 residues long. CDR1 and CDR2 (germline): MGHRA, YSYEKL.

This clone has more than one count but fewer than ten. The chain combines TRBV27 with TRBJ2-7, with D unresolved. CDR3 size: 18 residues. Germline V gene sequence: CDR1 MNHEY, CDR2 SMNVEV (reference sequence). V was cut by 3 bases and J by 6 bases, with 27 bases left in between. The CDR3 DNA sequence: TGTGCCAGCAGTTTTTTTTACAGCTCGAACCTTTGCTGCTCCGAGCAGTACGTC. Its translation is CASSFFYSSNLCCSEQYV.

This chain connects TRBV30 to TRBJ1-1, with 7 bases that match TRBD1. CDR3 size: 12 residues. Unmatched junction bases numbered 4, after V lost 7 bases and J lost 2 bases. Germline loops: CDR1 GTSNPN, CDR2 SVGIG (reference sequence). DNA for the CDR3: TGTGCCTCAGGGACAGTCAACACTGAAGCTTTCTTT. It codes for CASGTVNTEAFF.

This rearrangement joins TRBV4-1 to TRBJ2-5, with 7 nucleotides matching TRBD2. The V segment lost 5 bases and the J segment 1 base; nucleotides outside the gene matches: 7. In germline, CDR1 is MGHRA, CDR2 YSYEKL. There are 15 residues in the CDR3. The DNA for the CDR3 is TGCGCCAGCAGCTCGGCGGGGGTAATCCAAGAGACCCAGTACTTC. Translated: CASSSAGVIQETQYF.

This rearrangement joins TRBV25-1 to TRBJ2-2; D gene unclear. This CDR3 has 15 residues. Germline V CDR1 and CDR2: MGHDK, SYGVNS. Deletions cut 5 bases from V and 1 base from J, with 11 bases between. The CDR3 DNA sequence: TGTGCCAGCAGTCGTCAGTCGCTGAACACCGGGGAGCTGTTTTTT. This translates into CASSRQSLNTGELFF.

The rearrangement joins TRBV7-6 to TRBJ1-2; 9 positions match TRBD1. J lost 4 bases, V lost 1 base, and 4 bases had no gene match. Germline lookup yields CDR1 SGHVS and CDR2 FNYEAQ. The CDR3 length is 15 residues. CDR3 residues: CASSLGGTGPYGYTF. In DNA, the CDR3 is TGTGCCAGCAGCTTAGGGGGGACAGGGCCCTATGGCTACACCTTC. Drawing the rest from reference TRBV7-6 and TRBJ1-2, the complete variable domain is GAGVSQSPRYKVTKRGQDVALRCDPISGHVSLYWYRQALGQGPEFLTYFNYEAQQDKSGLPNDRFSAERPEGSISTLTIQRTEQRDSAMYRCASSLGGTGPYGYTFGSGTRLTVV.

The rearrangement joins TRBV9 to TRBJ1-2, with 8 nucleotides matching TRBD1. V gave up 4 bases and J gave up 6 bases; unmatched junction bases: 8. The CDR3 length is 14 residues. The V gene's germline CDR1 is SGDLS and CDR2 YYNGEE. CDR3 sequence: CASSQQGVHDGYTF. The CDR3 nucleotides read TGTGCCAGCAGCCAACAGGGGGTCCACGATGGCTACACCTTC. The full variable domain, completed using reference TRBV9 and TRBJ1-2, is DSGVTQTPKHLITATGQRVTLRCSPRSGDLSVYWYQQSLDQGLQFLIQYYNGEERAKGNILERFSAQQFPDLHSELNLSSLELGDSALYFCASSQQGVHDGYTFGSGTRLTVV.

The chain uses TRBV7-7 and TRBJ2-1, with 7 bases identical to TRBD2. CDR3 length: 15 residues. The V gene end was trimmed by 6 bases and the J gene end by 2 bases; junction bases not matched to a gene: 7. CDR1 and CDR2 from the germline V gene are SSHAT and FNYEAQ (reference sequence). Written as DNA, the CDR3 is TGTGCCAGCAGTACGGGGGAGGGCCCCTACAATGAGCAGTTCTTC. Translation gives CASSTGEGPYNEQFF.

The chain has TRBV6-1 and TRBJ1-1; the D is unclear. V was pared by 8 bases and J by 3 bases, with 16 bases between. The CDR3 runs to 14 residues. CDR1 and CDR2 from the germline V gene are MNHNS and SASEGT. The CDR3 DNA follows: TGTGCCAGCGGGCCGGGCGGGAGGGACACTGAAGCTTTCTTT. Translated, it gives CASGPGGRDTEAFF.

This clone has a handful of counts. This chain joins TRBV29-1 and TRBJ2-1; 8 positions agree with TRBD2. The germline gives CDR1 SQVTM, CDR2 ANQGSEA. The CDR3 totals 14 residues. Trimming cost V 3 bases and J 4 bases; bases outside gene matches: 5. CDR3 amino acids: CSVDQRGPYNEQFF. The DNA of the CDR3 is TGCAGCGTTGATCAGCGGGGGCCGTACAATGAGCAGTTCTTC.

The chain's CDR3 is CASTGTGSYSPLHF. The CDR3 DNA sequence: TGCGCCAGCACCGGGACAGGCTCTTATTCACCCCTCCACTTT. The chain employs TRBV10-2 and TRBJ1-6, with 8 positions matching TRBD1. CDR3 size: 14 residues. Per the germline V gene, CDR1 is WSHSY and CDR2 is SAAADI. Unmatched junction bases numbered 7, after V lost 7 bases and J lost 8 bases.

This chain joins TRBV2 and TRBJ2-2; 9 bases fit TRBD1. The CDR3 is 14 residues long. V was pared by 7 bases and J by 6 bases, with 6 bases of the junction left unmatched. The germline CDR1 and CDR2 sequences are SNHLY and FYNNEI. This CDR3 is CASNGQGMAGELFF. The CDR3 bases are TGTGCCAGCAATGGACAGGGGATGGCCGGGGAGCTGTTTTTT.

The rearrangement uses TRBV27 and TRBJ1-2, with TRBD1 matching 8 bases. J lost 6 bases, V lost 1 base, and 7 bases had no gene match. The CDR3 has 15 amino acids. Germline CDR1 and CDR2: MNHEY and SMNVEV (reference sequence). In DNA form, the CDR3 reads TGTGCCAGCAGTTTATTCCAGGGGGCTTACGATGGCTACACCTTC. Its protein is CASSLFQGAYDGYTF.

V is TRBV2 and J is TRBJ2-1; 8 positions match TRBD2. V was pared by 8 bases and J by 4 bases, with 13 bases of the junction left unmatched. The CDR3 consists of 16 residues. Germline-derived CDR1 and CDR2 are SNHLY and FYNNEI. The CDR3 spells CASRGRSGGRYNEQFF. The CDR3 DNA reads as TGTGCCAGCCGGGGAAGATCGGGGGGGAGGTACAATGAGCAGTTCTTC.

The chain uses TRBV9 and TRBJ1-1; 8 bases are a match to TRBD1. J lost 5 bases, V lost 0 bases, and 6 bases had no gene match. CDR1 and CDR2 (germline): SGDLS, YYNGEE. The length of the CDR3 is 15 residues. Here the CDR3 reads CASSVAPQGGTEAFF. The DNA of the CDR3 is TGTGCCAGCAGCGTAGCCCCACAGGGGGGGACTGAAGCTTTCTTT.

V is TRBV9 and J is TRBJ2-3; TRBD2 aligns across 8 bases. The CDR3 covers 14 residues. Per the germline V gene, CDR1 is SGDLS and CDR2 is YYNGEE. The J segment lost 8 bases and the V segment lost 2 bases, leaving 7 bases of the junction unmatched. The CDR3 here is CASSVGLEQATQYF. CDR3 DNA sequence: TGTGCCAGCAGCGTGGGACTAGAGCAGGCTACGCAGTATTTT.

On this clone itself: This CDR3 is also generated by other DNA sequences in the sample. The V gene is TRBV5-1, the J gene TRBJ2-5; 7 nucleotides agree with TRBD1. The CDR3 has 13 residues. Germline CDR1 reads SGHRS; CDR2 reads YFSETQ. The V segment lost 4 bases and the J segment 3 bases; nucleotides outside the gene matches: 3. This CDR3 reads CASSLGTEETQYF. The DNA for the CDR3 is TGCGCCAGCAGCCTCGGGACAGAAGAGACCCAGTACTTC.

Comment on this clone: The junction shows a germline mismatch at one end, possibly a read error. The V and J genes are TRBV7-9 and TRBJ1-2; 7 bases are a match to TRBD1. Germline V gives CDR1 SEHNR, CDR2 FQNEAQ (reference sequence). The CDR3 is 13 amino acids. Here the CDR3 reads CSSSLTGNYGYTF. CDR3 DNA: TGTTCCAGCAGCTTGACAGGGAACTATGGCTACACCTTC.

The V gene is TRBV5-1, the J gene TRBJ2-3; 9 bases align to TRBD2. The CDR3 has 14 residues. V shed 4 bases, J shed 11 bases, and the junction held 11 bases outside the gene matches. Germline CDR1 reads SGHRS; CDR2 reads YFSETQ. In DNA form, the CDR3 reads TGCGCCAGCAGCCTAGCGGGGATATACGATCGGCAGTATTTT. It encodes CASSLAGIYDRQYF.

The rearrangement uses TRBV7-9 and TRBJ2-7, with 9 bases aligning to TRBD1. Per the germline V gene, CDR1 is SEHNR and CDR2 is FQNEAQ (reference sequence). This CDR3 region has 16 residues. Trimming cost V 5 bases and J 3 bases; bases outside gene matches: 11. CDR3 DNA sequence: TGTGCCAGCAGCCCTTTTGGGGGACAGGGTCGCTACGAGCAGTACTTC. It encodes CASSPFGGQGRYEQYF. The full variable domain, in which reference TRBV7-9 and TRBJ2-7 provide the parts outside the CDR3, is DTGVSQNPRHKITKRGQNVTFRCDPISEHNRLYWYRQTLGQGPEFLTYFQNEAQLEKSRLLSDRFSAERPKGSFSTLEIQRTEQGDSAMYLCASSPFGGQGRYEQYFGPGTRLTVT.

The chain links TRBV9 to TRBJ1-5, with D unclear. The CDR3 extends over 15 amino acids. V lost 0 bases to trimming and J lost 5 bases, with 12 bases between them. Germline V lookup: CDR1 SGDLS, CDR2 YYNGEE. This chain's CDR3 is CASSVEPGSDQPQHF. CDR3 coding DNA: TGTGCCAGCAGCGTAGAACCCGGGTCGGATCAGCCCCAGCATTTT.

This clone was seen a few times. The rearrangement links TRBV5-1 to TRBJ2-5; 9 bases are a match to TRBD2. CDR1 SGHRS and CDR2 YFSETQ come from the germline V gene. The CDR3 spans 16 residues. J gave up 5 bases and V 4 bases, and 12 bases lay outside the gene matches. The CDR3 nucleotides are TGCGCCAGCAGCCTTATCTCGCGGGGGGGCTTGGAGACCCAGTACTTC. Protein: CASSLISRGGLETQYF. Variable domain in full (rest from reference TRBV5-1 and TRBJ2-5): KAGVTQTPRYLIKTRGQQVTLSCSPISGHRSVSWYQQTPGQGLQFLFEYFSETQRNKGNFPGRFSGRQFSNSRSEMNVSTLELGDSALYLCASSLISRGGLETQYFGPGTRLLVL.